The 17 T cell receptor beta chains in this list originate from one sample, sequenced in a study of T cell repertoires in cytomegalovirus infection. TCRdb ran MiXCR on the reads and lists one entry per CDR3 protein. The sample includes roughly 320,000 distinct CDR3 sequences, about a tenth of them seen just once. Material: PBMCs. The receptors shown here come from a human donor in good health (CMV status not recorded). Some clones in this sample may be carry-over from other donors' samples.

Turning to this clonotype: One base away lies a much larger clone, so this may be a sequencing read error. The chain's CDR3 is CASSQHRSGSNTHYF. CDR3 bases: TGTGCCAGCAGCCAACACCGATCGGGATCGAATACGCATTATTTT. This chain joins TRBV7-3 and TRBJ2-3, with a tentative D call TRBD2 (5 bases). This CDR3 spans 15 amino acids. In germline, CDR1 is SGHTA, CDR2 FQGTGA.

Only one count was recorded for this clonotype. This sequence may be a read error, since a much larger clone differs from it by one base. As DNA, the CDR3 is TGCACCGCCATGACAAAACCACACACTGAAGCTTTCTTT. It encodes CTAMTKPHTEAFF. The rearrangement joins TRBV29-1 to TRBJ1-1, with D uncertain. CDR1 is SQVTM and CDR2 is ANQGSEA in the germline V gene. CDR3 length: 13 amino acids.

This chain connects TRBV12-3 or TRBV12-4 to TRBJ1-6; D may be TRBD1 (6 bases). Trimming removed 7 bases at V and 7 bases at J, with 11 bases between. The CDR3 totals 13 residues. The CDR3 region is CASKKTGNSPLHF. The CDR3 coding sequence is TGTGCCAGCAAAAAAACAGGGAATTCACCCCTCCACTTT.

The V call is TRBV20-1, the J call TRBJ2-7; D could derive from TRBD1 or TRBD2 (5 bases each). This CDR3 is built from 13 residues. Between the trimmed V and J ends, which lost 5 bases and 3 bases, there was a span of 14 bases. Germline CDR1 DFQATT, CDR2 SNEGSKA (reference sequence). The CDR3 DNA sequence: TGCAGTGCTGGAAACCCAGGGAGCTACGAGCAGTACTTC. Residues: CSAGNPGSYEQYF.

This clonotype has a count of ten or more. The chain carries TRBV6-2 or TRBV6-3 and TRBJ2-3; TRBD2 aligns across 9 bases. CDR1 is MNHEY and CDR2 is SVGEGT in the germline V gene. J gave up 5 bases and V 8 bases, and 8 bases lay outside the gene matches. This CDR3 region has 14 residues. The CDR3: CASGIAGEEDTQYF. CDR3 sequence (DNA): TGTGCCAGCGGAATAGCGGGGGAGGAAGATACGCAGTATTTT.

The chain carries TRBV27 and TRBJ2-3; no clear D. This CDR3 contains 15 residues. Trimming took 6 bases from V and 1 from J, leaving 14 bases between them. The germline gives CDR1 MNHEY, CDR2 SMNVEV (reference sequence). CDR3 sequence reads: CASSRRVDRTDTQYF. The CDR3 DNA reads TGTGCCAGCAGCCGTCGGGTGGACCGCACAGATACGCAGTATTTT.

This clonotype occurred a few times. The rearrangement links TRBV6-2 or TRBV6-3 to TRBJ2-7; tentatively, D is TRBD1 (6 bases). The CDR3 spans 15 residues. Germline-derived CDR1 and CDR2 are MNHEY and SVGEGT. V was clipped by 4 bases and J by 7 bases, with 20 bases between them. CDR3 residues: CASSSSRRTAWEQYV. CDR3 DNA: TGTGCCAGCAGTTCTTCCCGTCGGACAGCCTGGGAGCAGTACGTC.

This chain links TRBV27 with TRBJ1-1; D not certain. V was shortened by 5 bases and J by 3 bases, with 7 bases between the two germline ends. The germline CDR1 and CDR2 sequences are MNHEY and SMNVEV (reference sequence). The CDR3 consists of 12 residues. CDR3 in DNA: TGTGCCAGCAGTCCCGACTACACTGAAGCTTTCTTT. The encoded protein is CASSPDYTEAFF.

This clonotype has a count of ten or more. This sequence joins TRBV7-2 and TRBJ1-2, with D possibly TRBD1 on 5 matching bases. This CDR3 comprises 15 residues. Trimming removed 1 base from V and 4 bases from J, with 13 bases in between. The germline V gene has CDR1 SGHTA and CDR2 FQGNSA. The CDR3 spells CASSLVPGSGYGYTF. In DNA form, the CDR3 reads TGTGCCAGCAGCTTAGTTCCAGGGTCAGGCTATGGCTACACCTTC.

This clonotype was seen repeatedly, ten times or more. This sequence joins TRBV5-5 and TRBJ2-2; D gene unclear. Trimming took off 5 bases at V and 1 base at J, with 12 bases between the two ends. CDR1 and CDR2 (germline): SGHKS, YYEKEE (reference sequence). This CDR3 comprises 15 residues. CDR3 protein: CASRTPTLNTGELFF. In DNA, the CDR3 is TGTGCCAGCAGAACCCCGACCTTGAACACCGGGGAGCTGTTTTTT.

CDR3 coding DNA: TGTGCCAGCAGCCTTGGGGGCCCAACTAATGAGCAGTTCTTC. Its protein product is CASSLGGPTNEQFF. J is TRBJ2-1 and V is TRBV7-3; D may be TRBD1 (6 bases). The V end lost 5 bases, the J end lost 7 bases, and 15 bases lay between the germline ends. Germline CDR1 is SGHTA and CDR2 is FQGTGA. The CDR3 spans 14 residues.

This clonotype showed up just a few times. The rearrangement joins TRBV20-1 to TRBJ2-7; possibly TRBD1 for D (5 bases). Trimming pared 6 bases from V and 2 bases from J, leaving 14 bases between. The germline gives CDR1 DFQATT, CDR2 SNEGSKA (reference sequence). There are 13 residues in the CDR3. The CDR3 protein is CSAPASGTYEQYF. CDR3 sequence (DNA): TGCAGTGCCCCAGCGTCAGGGACCTACGAGCAGTACTTC.

The sample holds many counts of this clonotype. J is TRBJ2-1 and V is TRBV7-2; 9 nucleotides agree with TRBD2. This CDR3 region has 15 residues. Germline loops: CDR1 SGHTA, CDR2 FQGNSA. V was pared by 5 bases and J by 6 bases, with 8 bases of the junction left unmatched. This chain's CDR3 is CASSPWTSEGNEQFF. The CDR3 DNA sequence: TGTGCCAGCAGCCCCTGGACTAGCGAAGGCAATGAGCAGTTCTTC.

A few counts support this clonotype. This chain links TRBV20-1 with TRBJ2-7; D is possibly TRBD1 or TRBD2 (5 bases each). This CDR3 comprises 12 residues. V shed 5 bases and J shed 4 bases, with 12 bases lying between them. Germline-derived CDR1 and CDR2 are DFQATT and SNEGSKA (reference sequence). The CDR3 is CSAGGRGYEQYV. CDR3 bases: TGCAGTGCTGGGGGACGGGGATACGAGCAGTACGTC.

This clonotype has a count of ten or more. The rearrangement uses TRBV6-6 and TRBJ2-3; the D gene could be TRBD1 or TRBD2 (5 bases each). Trimming took off 10 bases at V and 2 bases at J, with 13 bases between the two ends. Germline V gene sequence: CDR1 MNHNY, CDR2 SVGAGI (reference sequence). CDR3 length: 13 amino acids. This CDR3 is CAIEGRYTDTQYF. In DNA form, the CDR3 reads TGTGCCATCGAGGGACGGTACACAGATACGCAGTATTTT.

The genes are TRBV20-1 and TRBJ1-1; no definite D call. This CDR3 is built from 13 residues. Germline CDR1 reads DFQATT; CDR2 reads SNEGSKA (reference sequence). V was cut by 6 bases and J by 4 bases, with 15 bases left in between. CDR3 bases: TGCAGTGCCCCTAATCCCGGGTCCACTGAAGCTTTCTTT. This encodes CSAPNPGSTEAFF.

V usage is TRBV5-5 and J usage is TRBJ2-5; no reliable D call. This CDR3 is 14 amino acids long. Per germline, CDR1 SGHKS and CDR2 YYEKEE (reference sequence). V lost 1 base, J lost 2 bases, and 9 bases lay in between. The DNA of the CDR3 is TGTGCCAGCAGCTTGTTCCTCCCTCAAGAGACCCAGTACTTC. Translated, it gives CASSLFLPQETQYF.